This is a list of T cell receptor beta chains from one sample in a study of blood T cell repertoires in COVID-19. Using immunoSEQ multiplex PCR, the repertoire was profiled, and TCRdb retains in-frame clones only, with some absent. This table holds about 210,000 clones, about four fifths found once. The sequenced material came from peripheral blood. These receptors were taken from a middle-aged woman with acute or convalescent COVID-19. CDR3s include the opening cysteine and the closing phenylalanine or tryptophan. The order of the fields is V gene, J gene, clone size, D gene, CDR3 DNA, CDR3 protein. A D gene is named only where the DNA matches it firmly. Only part of the rows carry a size: once, few, many, or a class if the clone is expanded.

v_gene: TRBV11-2
j_gene: TRBJ1-6
abundance: NA
d_gene: NA
CDR3nt: TGTGCCAGCAGCTTAGACGTGTTCTTATATTCACCCCTCCACTTT
CDR3aa: CASSLDVFLYSPLHF

v_gene: TRBV6-5
j_gene: TRBJ2-3
abundance: many
d_gene: NA
CDR3nt: TGTGCCAGCAGGGCGAGGAGCACAGATACGCAGTATTTT
CDR3aa: CASRARSTDTQYF

v_gene: TRBV7-6
j_gene: TRBJ1-1
abundance: NA
d_gene: TRBD1
CDR3nt: TGTGCCAGCAGCCCGAGACAGGGGGCCGAAGCTTTCTTT
CDR3aa: CASSPRQGAEAFF

v_gene: TRBV11-3
j_gene: TRBJ2-1
abundance: NA
d_gene: TRBD2
CDR3nt: TGTGCCAGCAGCTTAGGTAGCGGGGGGTCCTACAATGAGCAGTTCTTC
CDR3aa: CASSLGSGGSYNEQFF

v_gene: TRBV5-5
j_gene: TRBJ2-3
abundance: once
d_gene: NA
CDR3nt: TGTGCCAGCAGCTGGGGCTCTAGCACAGATACGCAGTATTTT
CDR3aa: CASSWGSSTDTQYF

v_gene: TRBV18
j_gene: TRBJ1-1
abundance: once
d_gene: TRBD1
CDR3nt: TGTGCCAGCTCGACTGGCGGTCCGGACAGGGGTTCGAGTGAAGCTTTCTTT
CDR3aa: CASSTGGPDRGSSEAFF

v_gene: TRBV3-1/TRBV3-2
j_gene: TRBJ2-7
abundance: NA
d_gene: TRBD2
CDR3nt: TGTGCCAGCAGCCAAGTTGCGGGAGTCCACGAGCAGTACTTC
CDR3aa: CASSQVAGVHEQYF

v_gene: TRBV5-4
j_gene: TRBJ1-3
abundance: once
d_gene: NA
CDR3nt: TGTGCCAGCAGCTTGGAAGAGGGATCAGCTGGAAACACCATATATTTT
CDR3aa: CASSLEEGSAGNTIYF

v_gene: TRBV5-3
j_gene: TRBJ2-2
abundance: NA
d_gene: TRBD1
CDR3nt: TGTGCCAGAAGCTTGGAGGACAGGGGGAGGTCGCCGAACACCGGGGAGCTGTTTTTT
CDR3aa: CARSLEDRGRSPNTGELFF

v_gene: TRBV4-3
j_gene: TRBJ1-1
abundance: once
d_gene: NA
CDR3nt: TGCGCCAGCAGCCATTGGGTGGGGGCGAACACTGAAGCTTTCTTT
CDR3aa: CASSHWVGANTEAFF

v_gene: TRBV2
j_gene: TRBJ2-1
abundance: few
d_gene: NA
CDR3nt: TGTGCCAGCGGGACTTCTTCAGGCAATGAGCAGTTCTTC
CDR3aa: CASGTSSGNEQFF

v_gene: TRBV5-6
j_gene: TRBJ2-7
abundance: NA
d_gene: TRBD1
CDR3nt: TGTGCCAGCAGCTTGACAGGGGGCGCAGGTTTCGAGCAGTACTTC
CDR3aa: CASSLTGGAGFEQYF

v_gene: TRBV6-5
j_gene: TRBJ2-7
abundance: NA
d_gene: TRBD2
CDR3nt: TGTGCCAGCAAGGGGGCGGGGGGGGGTTACGAGCAGTACTTC
CDR3aa: CASKGAGGGYEQYF

v_gene: TRBV4-3
j_gene: TRBJ2-3
abundance: NA
d_gene: TRBD2
CDR3nt: TGCGCCAGCAGCCAAGATGTGGAGCGGGAGGACCGGAGCACAGATACGCAGTATTTT
CDR3aa: CASSQDVEREDRSTDTQYF

v_gene: TRBV11-3
j_gene: TRBJ2-7
abundance: NA
d_gene: TRBD1
CDR3nt: TGTGCCAGCAGCTCATGGACAGGGGACGAGCAGTACTTC
CDR3aa: CASSSWTGDEQYF

v_gene: TRBV2
j_gene: TRBJ1-1
abundance: NA
d_gene: NA
CDR3nt: TGTGCCAGAGGGGGACCGAACACTGAAGCTTTCTTT
CDR3aa: CARGGPNTEAFF

v_gene: TRBV7-9
j_gene: TRBJ2-1
abundance: NA
d_gene: TRBD2
CDR3nt: TGTGCCAGCAGCAAGGCCGGGACTAGGGGCTACAATGAGCAGTTCTTC
CDR3aa: CASSKAGTRGYNEQFF

v_gene: TRBV6-5
j_gene: TRBJ1-1
abundance: NA
d_gene: TRBD1
CDR3nt: TGTGCCAGCAGTTACAAGGGGGCCACTGAAGCTTTCTTT
CDR3aa: CASSYKGATEAFF

v_gene: TRBV5-3
j_gene: TRBJ1-3
abundance: NA
d_gene: NA
CDR3nt: TGTGCCAGAAGCAGGTACAGGCGTAGGGACTCTGGAAACACCATATATTTT
CDR3aa: CARSRYRRRDSGNTIYF

v_gene: TRBV5-1
j_gene: TRBJ2-1
abundance: NA
d_gene: TRBD1
CDR3nt: TGCGCCAGCAGCTTTGGGACAGCGTACAATGAGCAGTTCTTC
CDR3aa: CASSFGTAYNEQFF

v_gene: TRBV4-1
j_gene: TRBJ1-4
abundance: NA
d_gene: NA
CDR3nt: TGCGCCAGCAGCCAAGAGTCCCCCGGGGGTGAAAAACTGTTTTTT
CDR3aa: CASSQESPGGEKLFF

v_gene: TRBV18
j_gene: TRBJ1-3
abundance: NA
d_gene: TRBD1
CDR3nt: TGTGCCAGCTCACAAGGGACAGCGGTAAACACCATATATTTT
CDR3aa: CASSQGTAVNTIYF

v_gene: TRBV4-2
j_gene: TRBJ2-3
abundance: NA
d_gene: TRBD1
CDR3nt: TGTGCCAGCAGCCAAGCCTTCCGGACAGGATCCTCAGATACGCAGTATTTT
CDR3aa: CASSQAFRTGSSDTQYF

v_gene: TRBV30
j_gene: TRBJ2-5
abundance: few
d_gene: NA
CDR3nt: TGTGCCTGGAGTGCAAGCGACCAAGAGACCCAGTACTTC
CDR3aa: CAWSASDQETQYF